Below, 27 T cell receptor beta chains from the same sample are listed, as sequenced in a study of T cell changes during pregnancy in multiple sclerosis. This table comes from immunoSEQ multiplex PCR, and its TCRdb copy is limited to in-frame clones, with some not included. The sample shows about 36,000 clones, roughly 93% of them seen only once. The specimen comprised CD4+ T cells from peripheral blood mononuclear cells, sampled in the first trimester of pregnancy. Source of these receptors: a female donor with multiple sclerosis, enrolled in a pregnancy study.

V usage is TRBV29-1 and J usage is TRBJ2-1; TRBD2 aligns across 10 bases. The CDR3 extends over 13 amino acids. Trimming removed 7 bases from V and 7 bases from J; junction bases left unmatched: 7. CDR1 and CDR2 from the germline V gene are SQVTM and ANQGSEA. The CDR3 reads CSAGTSELNEQFF. DNA of the CDR3: TGCAGCGCCGGGACTAGCGAGTTGAATGAGCAGTTCTTC.

The CDR3 nucleotides are TGTGCCAGCTCATTAACCCGGGACAGGGTAGCCTACGAGCAGTACTTC. It translates to CASSLTRDRVAYEQYF. The chain combines TRBV18 with TRBJ2-7; TRBD1 matches 9 bases. CDR3 length equals 16 residues. CDR1 KGHSH and CDR2 LQKENI come from the germline V gene. Germline trimming cut 5 bases from V and 2 bases from J; bases unmatched to any gene: 10.

J is TRBJ2-3 and V is TRBV5-1, with TRBD2 identical over 7 bases. With V trimmed by 2 bases and J by 8 bases, 2 bases remained unmatched. This CDR3 is built from 12 residues. Germline lookup yields CDR1 SGHRS and CDR2 YFSETQ. In DNA, the CDR3 is TGCGCCAGCAGCTTCCCGGGAGGTACGCAGTATTTT. This gives the protein CASSFPGGTQYF.

This chain joins TRBV19 and TRBJ2-1; TRBD2 matches 8 bases. The CDR3 has 19 residues. Germline CDR1 and CDR2: LNHDA and SQIVND (reference sequence). V lost 5 bases to trimming and J lost 1 base; unmatched junction nucleotides: 16. The chain's CDR3 is CASSARPPGGAWSYNEQFF. DNA for the CDR3: TGTGCCAGTAGTGCACGCCCCCCGGGGGGGGCATGGTCCTACAATGAGCAGTTCTTC.

The rearrangement uses TRBV18 and TRBJ2-7; tentatively, D is TRBD1 (6 bases). The V gene's germline CDR1 is KGHSH and CDR2 LQKENI. This CDR3 is 15 amino acids long. V lost 2 bases to trimming and J lost 2 bases, with 13 bases between them. The CDR3, as DNA: TGTGCCAGCTCACCAGGACCCCAGGGGACCTACGAGCAGTACTTC. This translates into CASSPGPQGTYEQYF.

This chain connects TRBV11-3 to TRBJ1-1; D is perhaps TRBD1 (6 bases). Germline CDR1 and CDR2: SGHNT and YENEEA. V lost 2 bases and J 6 bases, leaving 10 bases between the germline ends. The CDR3 length is 13 residues. CDR3 residues: CASSLNRVAEAFF. The CDR3 coding sequence is TGTGCCAGCAGCTTAAACAGGGTGGCTGAAGCTTTCTTT.

The J gene is TRBJ2-3, the V gene TRBV7-6; 8 bases are a match to TRBD2. Trimming removed 2 bases from V and 6 bases from J; junction bases left unmatched: 7. Per the germline V gene, CDR1 is SGHVS and CDR2 is FNYEAQ. This CDR3 is built from 15 residues. CDR3 in amino acids: CASSLMSGSGDTQYF. Here the CDR3 DNA reads TGTGCCAGCAGCTTAATGAGCGGGAGCGGGGATACGCAGTATTTT.

This chain connects TRBV19 to TRBJ2-2; unclear D gene. The CDR3 consists of 16 residues. Looked up from germline, CDR1 is LNHDA and CDR2 is SQIVND (reference sequence). The ends were cut back, 4 bases at V and 1 base at J, with 13 bases in the middle. This CDR3 is CASSRGRSWNTGELFF. CDR3 DNA: TGTGCCAGTAGTAGAGGCCGCTCCTGGAACACCGGGGAGCTGTTTTTT. The whole variable domain, remainder taken from reference TRBV19 and TRBJ2-2, is DGGITQSPKYLFRKEGQNVTLSCEQNLNHDAMYWYRQDPGQGLRLIYYSQIVNDFQKGDIAEGYSVSREKKESFPLTVTSAQKNPTAFYLCASSRGRSWNTGELFFGEGSRLTVL.

The chain joins TRBV7-8 to TRBJ2-1, with D unresolved. The ends were cut back, 5 bases at V and 5 bases at J, with 19 bases in the middle. This CDR3 is 16 amino acids long. Germline lookup yields CDR1 SGHVS and CDR2 FQNEAQ. CDR3 in amino acids: CASSPDRVLSDNEQFF. The CDR3 nucleotides are TGTGCCAGCAGCCCTGACCGGGTCTTAAGTGACAATGAGCAGTTCTTC.

The J gene is TRBJ2-1, the V gene TRBV5-4; 12 bases agree with TRBD2. The CDR3 length is 20 residues. From germline, CDR1 is SGHNT and CDR2 YYREEE (reference sequence). The V and J ends lost 5 bases and 4 bases, in that order; junction bases with no gene match: 19. The CDR3 protein is CASRRTSGKTRAAVYNEQFF. In DNA, the CDR3 is TGTGCCAGCAGGCGGACTAGCGGGAAGACAAGAGCAGCGGTTTACAATGAGCAGTTCTTC.

J is TRBJ2-7 and V is TRBV6-5, with TRBD1 matching over 12 bases. CDR3 size: 14 residues. V was clipped by 8 bases and J by 5 bases; unmatched bases: 7. The germline V gene encodes CDR1 MNHEY and CDR2 SVGAGI. The CDR3 coding sequence is TGTGCCAGCGGACTCCGGGACAGGGGGCACGAGCAGTACTTC. It is translated as CASGLRDRGHEQYF.

CDR3 sequence reads: CASSLAGAFEQYF. The CDR3 DNA sequence: TGTGCCAGCAGCTTAGCTGGGGCTTTCGAGCAGTACTTC. The V call is TRBV7-8, the J call TRBJ2-7; a weak D match, TRBD1 (5 bases). V was pared by 0 bases and J by 6 bases, with 9 bases between. Germline loops: CDR1 SGHVS, CDR2 FQNEAQ. This CDR3 has 13 amino acids.

V and J are TRBV2 and TRBJ1-1; tentative D call: TRBD1 (6 bases). V lost 10 bases, J lost 4 bases, and 16 bases lay in between. The CDR3 is 13 residues long. Germline lookup yields CDR1 SNHLY and CDR2 FYNNEI. The CDR3 coding sequence is TGTGCCACCGCAGGGGAGAGGCGCACTGAAGCTTTCTTT. Its protein is CATAGERRTEAFF.

The rearrangement joins TRBV27 to TRBJ2-1; possibly TRBD2 for D (6 bases). Germline loops: CDR1 MNHEY, CDR2 SMNVEV (reference sequence). This CDR3 comprises 16 residues. Trimming left V 4 bases short and J 3 bases short, with 16 bases between. CDR3 amino acids: CASSSGASGFYNEQFF. In DNA form, the CDR3 reads TGTGCCAGCAGTTCAGGAGCCAGCGGGTTCTACAATGAGCAGTTCTTC.

The rearrangement joins TRBV7-3 to TRBJ2-7; TRBD2 matches 7 bases. Per germline, CDR1 SGHTA and CDR2 FQGTGA. V shed 3 bases, J shed 2 bases, and the junction held 7 bases outside the gene matches. The CDR3 is 15 amino acids. The CDR3 DNA sequence: TGTGCCAGCAGCTTCTCCGCTAGCGGTCCCTACGAGCAGTACTTC. It is translated as CASSFSASGPYEQYF.

The CDR3 DNA reads as TGTGCCAGCCAGTGGCGGGAGGCGCCCCAGCATTTT. As protein: CASQWREAPQHF. This chain connects TRBV28 to TRBJ1-5; no firm D call. CDR3 length: 12 amino acids. Germline CDR1 MDHEN, CDR2 SYDVKM. Trimming left V 8 bases short and J 9 bases short, with 14 bases between.

The CDR3 DNA sequence: TGTGCCAGCAGCTTAATTCCGGGACATCGGCCAGATACGCAGTATTTT. Translated: CASSLIPGHRPDTQYF. The chain links TRBV7-2 to TRBJ2-3; weak D call: TRBD1 (6 bases). The CDR3 runs 16 residues. V lost 2 bases, J lost 4 bases, and 16 bases lay in between. CDR1 and CDR2 from the germline V gene are SGHTA and FQGNSA.

The chain links TRBV15 to TRBJ2-7, with D possibly TRBD1 on 6 matching bases. Trimming left V 1 base short and J 4 bases short, with 8 bases between. Germline V gives CDR1 LNHNV, CDR2 YYDKDF (reference sequence). The CDR3 contains 13 residues. This chain's CDR3 is CATSRGGHYEQYF. The CDR3 region has the DNA TGTGCCACCAGCAGAGGGGGGCATTACGAGCAGTACTTC.

The chain recombines TRBV7-9 with TRBJ2-5; D remains unclear. V dropped 5 bases and J dropped 5 bases, with 15 bases sitting between them. Per germline, CDR1 SEHNR and CDR2 FQNEAQ (reference sequence). The CDR3 loop spans 14 amino acids. This CDR3 is CASSPAGFWETQYF. CDR3 DNA sequence: TGTGCCAGCAGCCCTGCCGGGTTCTGGGAGACCCAGTACTTC.

The rearrangement uses TRBV7-2 and TRBJ2-1; no firm D call. V lost 5 bases, J lost 9 bases, and 11 bases lay in between. The length of the CDR3 is 12 residues. CDR1 and CDR2 from the germline V gene are SGHTA and FQGNSA. The CDR3 DNA follows: TGTGCCAGCAGCCCCTACCTAGGTGAGCAGTTCTTC. Amino acid sequence: CASSPYLGEQFF.

The rearrangement joins TRBV19 to TRBJ1-2, with 9 bases matching TRBD1. Germline CDR1 reads LNHDA; CDR2 reads SQIVND (reference sequence). The CDR3 consists of 14 residues. Trimming at V came to 7 bases and at J to 4 bases, leaving 7 bases not matched to a gene. The CDR3 protein is CASNPGQGAYGYTF. The CDR3 bases are TGTGCCAGTAATCCGGGACAGGGTGCCTATGGCTACACCTTC.

V usage is TRBV6-6 and J usage is TRBJ1-5; no reliable D call. CDR3 size: 15 residues. The germline V gene has CDR1 MNHNY and CDR2 SVGAGI (reference sequence). V was clipped by 2 bases and J by 2 bases, with 10 bases between them. The CDR3 region is CASSYLTAGNQPQHF. The CDR3 DNA sequence: TGTGCCAGCAGTTACCTGACGGCGGGCAATCAGCCCCAGCATTTT.

This clone was found once. This sequence joins TRBV15 and TRBJ2-1, with 9 positions matching TRBD2. There are 15 residues in the CDR3. The ends lost 0 bases at V and 8 bases at J; junction bases unmatched: 5. Germline CDR1 and CDR2: LNHNV and YYDKDF (reference sequence). The CDR3 region is CATSRDSGSWDEQFF. The CDR3 DNA is TGTGCCACCAGCAGAGATAGCGGGAGTTGGGATGAGCAGTTCTTC.

The rearrangement links TRBV9 to TRBJ2-1; 10 bases agree with TRBD1. The CDR3 covers 17 residues. Germline V lookup: CDR1 SGDLS, CDR2 YYNGEE. The V gene end was trimmed by 3 bases and the J gene end by 4 bases; junction bases not matched to a gene: 10. CDR3 residues: CASSGRILGQGYNEQFF. The CDR3 bases are TGTGCCAGCAGCGGTAGGATTCTGGGACAGGGGTACAATGAGCAGTTCTTC.

This chain's CDR3 is CASSQTGGYTF. The CDR3 DNA follows: TGCGCCAGCAGCCAGACAGGTGGCTACACCTTC. The chain has TRBV4-1 and TRBJ1-2, with a tentative D call TRBD1 (6 bases). This CDR3 has 11 residues. Trimming removed 3 bases at V and 7 bases at J, with 6 bases between. The V gene's germline CDR1 is MGHRA and CDR2 YSYEKL.

This chain joins TRBV30 and TRBJ2-5, with 7 bases fitting TRBD2. V shed 4 bases and J 2 bases; nucleotides not matched to a gene: 1. This CDR3 is 12 amino acids long. Looked up from germline, CDR1 is GTSNPN and CDR2 is SVGIG (reference sequence). The DNA of the CDR3 is TGTGCCTGGACTAGCGGACAAGAGACCCAGTACTTC. Translation: CAWTSGQETQYF.

The chain couples TRBV4-3 to TRBJ2-3; 12 nucleotides align to TRBD2. This CDR3 contains 19 residues. Germline CDR1 reads LGHNA; CDR2 reads YSLEER. V was pared by 2 bases and J by 3 bases, with 12 bases of the junction left unmatched. The CDR3 sequence: CASSQWLAGGLGRTDTQYF. In nucleotides, the CDR3 is TGCGCCAGCAGCCAATGGCTAGCGGGGGGGCTGGGGAGGACAGATACGCAGTATTTT.